This TCR beta chain was captured by sequencing in a study of blood T cell repertoires in COVID-19. Overall study: Samples came from the United States, Italy and Spain, spanning acute and convalescent COVID-19. Sample material is recorded as cDNA or gDNA derived from T cells, B-cell-depleted T cells, or PBMCs.

Germline V gives CDR1 MDHEN, CDR2 SYDVKM. The V and J ends lost 1 base and 2 bases, in that order; junction bases with no gene match: 3. The CDR3 loop spans 15 amino acids. Original methodology: Counts of nucleated cells, estimated from reference gene primer amplification, were obtained. Produced via immunoSEQ multiplex PCR; TCRdb's table is partial and in-frame only. V, J and clone size were drawn from that table, and D and trimming were deduced from the DNA. The sample records 180,000 or so clones, roughly 88% being singletons. V usage is TRBV28 and J usage is TRBJ2-5; TRBD2 aligns across 8 bases. The specimen was peripheral blood. This clonotype was sampled from a woman aged 25 to 39 with acute or convalescent COVID-19. The CDR3 here is CASSLLKREQETQYF. CDR3 DNA sequence: TGTGCCAGCAGTTTATTAAAGCGGGAGCAAGAGACCCAGTACTTC.